Listed below are T cell receptor beta chains from one sample, sequenced in a study of T cell responses to AZD1222 COVID-19 vaccine. The method was immunoSEQ multiplex PCR; TCRdb's version includes in-frame clones alone and lacks a portion of them. This sample carries tens of thousands of clones, around 90% of them seen once, and the ten largest clones take approximately 3.1%. Specimen: peripheral blood, collected 28 days after the second AZD1222 dose. Source of these receptors: an adult who received the AZD1222 COVID-19 vaccine. Each CDR3 is given with its conserved first and last residue. Fields, in order: J gene, V gene, D gene, clone size, CDR3 protein, CDR3 DNA. D genes are given only for firm matches. Some rows have no size entry. The others give once, few or many, or a class for an expanded clone.

>TRBJ1-2|TRBV25-1|-|-
CASTDGGWGKGYTF
TGTGCCAGCACCGATGGGGGTTGGGGGAAAGGCTACACCTTC
>TRBJ2-1|TRBV13|TRBD2|-
CASSFRTSGLSYNEQFF
TGTGCCAGCAGCTTCCGGACTAGCGGACTCTCCTACAATGAGCAGTTCTTC
>TRBJ2-7|TRBV28|TRBD2|-
CASRKGLAGGTQYF
TGTGCCAGCCGAAAGGGACTAGCGGGGGGGACGCAGTACTTC
>TRBJ1-6|TRBV9|-|-
CASSERGSSYNSPLHF
TGTGCCAGCAGTGAAAGAGGGAGCTCCTATAATTCACCCCTCCACTTT
>TRBJ2-7|TRBV9|TRBD1|few
CASSPRSTGSSGEQYF
TGTGCCAGCAGCCCGAGGTCGACAGGGAGTTCGGGGGAGCAGTACTTC
>TRBJ1-2|TRBV15|-|-
CATSKGPTIYGYTF
TGTGCCACCAGCAAAGGACCGACGATCTATGGCTACACCTTC
>TRBJ1-5|TRBV28|-|-
CASSIRTDTNNQPQHF
TGTGCCAGCAGTATACGGACAGACACAAACAATCAGCCCCAGCATTTT
>TRBJ2-7|TRBV4-1|-|-
CASSQVQVTSDEQYF
TGCGCCAGCAGCCAAGTCCAGGTAACAAGTGATGAGCAGTACTTC
>TRBJ1-1|TRBV6-5|-|-
CASGAAFMTEAFF
TGTGCCAGTGGGGCAGCCTTTATGACTGAAGCTTTCTTT
>TRBJ2-1|TRBV5-4|-|-
CASSLNHIALTYNEQFF
TGTGCCAGCAGCTTGAATCACATAGCGCTAACCTACAATGAGCAGTTCTTC
>TRBJ2-7|TRBV5-1|-|-
CASSLNSLSYEQYF
TGCGCCAGCAGCTTGAATAGCCTTTCCTACGAGCAGTACTTC
>TRBJ1-6|TRBV6-5|TRBD1|-
CASSPRGQNSPLHF
TGTGCCAGCTCTCCCAGGGGGCAGAATTCACCCCTCCACTTT
>TRBJ1-1|TRBV5-4|-|-
CASSLVGQQALEAFF
TGTGCCAGCAGCTTGGTAGGGCAGCAGGCCCTTGAAGCTTTCTTT
>TRBJ2-1|TRBV6-5|TRBD2|-
CASSFLSGGVPGEQFF
TGTGCCAGCAGTTTTCTAAGCGGGGGGGTTCCAGGTGAGCAGTTCTTC
>TRBJ1-2|TRBV27|-|-
CASSLGPFNYGYTF
TGTGCCAGCAGTTTGGGACCTTTTAACTATGGCTACACCTTC
>TRBJ1-1|TRBV4-1|-|-
CASSQGFRKNTEAFF
TGCGCCAGCAGCCAAGGGTTCAGAAAGAACACTGAAGCTTTCTTT
>TRBJ1-2|TRBV7-9|TRBD1|once
CASSLSDRYYGYTF
TGTGCCAGCAGCTTATCGGACAGGTACTATGGCTACACCTTC
>TRBJ2-1|TRBV24-1|TRBD2|-
CATSDSASGGNEQFF
TGTGCCACCAGTGATTCAGCTAGCGGGGGCAATGAGCAGTTCTTC
>TRBJ1-3|TRBV10-3|-|-
CAIMADGNTIYF
TGTGCCATCATGGCGGATGGAAACACCATATATTTT
>TRBJ1-5|TRBV2|-|-
CASSDQGGNQPQHF
TGTGCCAGCAGCGACCAGGGTGGCAATCAGCCCCAGCATTTT
>TRBJ1-1|TRBV5-1|-|-
CASSSGGGPLGTEAFF
TGCGCCAGCAGCTCCGGAGGGGGGCCTTTAGGGACTGAAGCTTTCTTT
>TRBJ2-3|TRBV19|-|-
CASSTPPGGAFTDTQYF
TGTGCCAGTAGTACCCCCCCCGGCGGGGCCTTCACAGATACGCAGTATTTT
>TRBJ2-7|TRBV5-4|TRBD1|-
CASSSAGQGSLREQYF
TGTGCCAGCAGCTCCGCCGGACAGGGAAGTTTGCGCGAGCAGTACTTC
>TRBJ1-2|TRBV18|-|-
CASSPGTSGYTF
TGTGCCAGCTCACCAGGGACGAGTGGCTACACCTTC
>TRBJ2-5|TRBV29-1|-|once
CSVEDWRETQYF
TGCAGCGTTGAAGACTGGCGAGAGACCCAGTACTTC
>TRBJ1-1|TRBV19|TRBD1|-
CASSSRDRGHTEAFF
TGTGCCAGTAGTAGTCGGGACAGGGGCCACACTGAAGCTTTCTTT
>TRBJ2-5|TRBV4-2|-|-
CASSQSLGDQETQYF
TGTGCCAGCAGCCAAAGTTTGGGGGACCAAGAGACCCAGTACTTC
>TRBJ2-2|TRBV19|-|-
CASSLMDISTGELFF
TGTGCCAGTAGTTTAATGGACATTTCCACCGGGGAGCTGTTTTTT
>TRBJ2-2|TRBV24-1|TRBD1|-
CATSDPRTGIGELFF
TGTGCCACCAGTGATCCGCGGACAGGGATCGGGGAGCTGTTTTTT
>TRBJ1-2|TRBV19|-|-
CASSPDRLYGYTF
TGTGCCAGTAGTCCTGACAGGCTCTATGGCTACACCTTC
>TRBJ2-5|TRBV24-1|TRBD1|-
CATRDRAETQYF
TGTGCCACCAGGGACAGGGCAGAGACCCAGTACTTC
>TRBJ1-1|TRBV29-1|-|-
CSVLPRINTEAFF
TGCAGCGTTCTTCCGCGGATTAACACTGAAGCTTTCTTT
>TRBJ1-5|TRBV6-5|TRBD1|once
CASSLGQGAYQPQHF
TGTGCCAGCAGTTTGGGACAGGGGGCTTATCAGCCCCAGCATTTT
>TRBJ1-1|TRBV10-1|-|once
CASSRTAGTEAFF
TGCGCCAGCAGTCGGACAGCGGGAACTGAAGCTTTCTTT
>TRBJ1-4|TRBV19|-|-
CASSLTGLINEKLFF
TGTGCCAGTAGTCTAACGGGACTGATTAATGAAAAACTGTTTTTT
>TRBJ1-1|TRBV4-1|-|-
CASSHPGRNTEAFF
TGCGCCAGCAGCCATCCGGGACGGAACACTGAAGCTTTCTTT
>TRBJ2-4|TRBV2|-|-
CASSEVTRDIQYF
TGTGCCAGCAGTGAAGTTACAAGGGACATTCAGTACTTC
>TRBJ1-5|TRBV6-6|-|-
CASSIEATQPQHF
TGTGCCAGCAGCATCGAGGCCACACAGCCCCAGCATTTT
>TRBJ2-3|TRBV5-1|-|-
CASSLAPLSSTDTQYF
TGCGCCAGCAGCTTGGCTCCCCTCTCTAGCACAGATACGCAGTATTTT
>TRBJ2-1|TRBV13|-|-
CASSLGVLNPYNEQFF
TGTGCCAGCAGCTTAGGCGTATTGAACCCCTACAATGAGCAGTTCTTC
>TRBJ1-3|TRBV9|-|once
CASSVGEGLSGNTIYF
TGTGCCAGCAGCGTAGGGGAGGGCCTCTCTGGAAACACCATATATTTT
>TRBJ2-3|TRBV11-2|TRBD2|-
CASSYTLAGGPSDTQYF
TGTGCCAGCAGCTACACCCTAGCGGGGGGGCCCTCAGATACGCAGTATTTT
>TRBJ1-1|TRBV12-3/TRBV12-4|TRBD1|-
CANSQGAYTEAFF
TGTGCCAACTCACAGGGGGCCTACACTGAAGCTTTCTTT
>TRBJ1-4|TRBV2|-|-
CASSDSADNEKLFF
TGTGCCAGCAGTGATTCAGCCGATAATGAAAAACTGTTTTTT
>TRBJ1-4|TRBV19|-|-
CASTSPRLGGIGEKLFF
TGTGCCAGTACCTCACCTCGGCTGGGGGGTATTGGTGAAAAACTGTTTTTT
>TRBJ1-3|TRBV2|-|once
CASRQTGNTIYF
TGTGCCAGCAGGCAGACAGGAAACACCATATATTTT
>TRBJ1-1|TRBV30|-|-
CAWDTGLLLGLNTEAFF
TGTGCCTGGGATACGGGGCTGTTGCTGGGCTTGAACACTGAAGCTTTCTTT
>TRBJ1-2|TRBV19|-|-
CASSIERQAVGYTF
TGTGCCAGTAGTATAGAAAGACAGGCCGTCGGCTACACCTTC
>TRBJ1-2|TRBV15|TRBD1|-
CATSRDTAAQGSSNYGYTF
TGTGCCACCAGCAGAGATACGGCGGCACAGGGGTCAAGTAACTATGGCTACACCTTC
>TRBJ1-2|TRBV28|-|once
CASFGSAYGYTF
TGTGCCAGCTTCGGGTCCGCTTATGGCTACACCTTC
>TRBJ2-1|TRBV3-1/TRBV3-2|-|-
CASSQGRLGYNEQFF
TGTGCCAGCAGCCAGGGTAGACTGGGTTACAATGAGCAGTTCTTC
>TRBJ1-5|TRBV19|-|-
CASTPLRGAESAGPQHF
TGTGCCAGTACCCCGCTGAGGGGGGCCGAATCCGCCGGGCCCCAGCATTTT
>TRBJ1-2|TRBV18|TRBD1|-
CASSPQRGQGANYGYTF
TGTGCCAGCTCACCCCAGAGAGGACAGGGAGCTAACTATGGCTACACCTTC
>TRBJ2-1|TRBV5-4|TRBD2|-
CASSLDKRGAGAEQFF
TGTGCCAGCAGCTTGGATAAGCGGGGGGCCGGGGCTGAGCAGTTCTTC
>TRBJ1-1|TRBV3-1/TRBV3-2|TRBD1|once
CASSPWTGRVTEAFF
TGTGCCAGCAGCCCATGGACAGGGAGGGTAACTGAAGCTTTCTTT